This T cell receptor (beta chain) came from a study of cytomegalovirus exposure and HLA in healthy donors. On the study more broadly: Drawn from HLA-typed donors, 65 million to 100 million unique TCRs were held in an early data release. Clustering assigned 70% to 85% of the roughly 400 genotyped donors to the Caucasian-associated ancestry cluster. Study-wide findings and caveats: Most TCR sequences were rare, but some public TCRs occurred in many donors.

In regard to this clone: Its target is not known.

PCR amplification relied on 60 Vbeta primers (plus 13 Jbeta primers). Repertoires were generated with immunoSEQ multiplex PCR, while TCRdb's copy carries only in-frame clones and drops some. The sample includes 100,000 to 150,000 clones, around 80% of them seen just once. Trimming took off 5 bases at V and 8 bases at J, with 16 bases between the two ends. This CDR3 is built from 13 residues. Germline loops: CDR1 SGHDT, CDR2 YYEEEE. The clonotype was recovered from a man in his forties or fifties in good health and CMV-seronegative. The sample taken for sequencing was PBMCs. The chain carries TRBV5-6 and TRBJ1-2; unclear D gene. The CDR3 DNA reads as TGTGCCAGCAGTCCAGCGTCGGTCCGGGGCTACACCTTC. It is translated as CASSPASVRGYTF.